This T cell receptor beta chain was retrieved from a study of shared T cell receptors in the human thymus. Method: immunoSEQ multiplex PCR; TCRdb's copy keeps in-frame clones and lacks some. The sample consists of a few hundred thousand clones, approximately 95% of them appearing once. The trim removed 1 base at V and 4 bases at J, leaving 2 bases unmatched. Germline V lookup: CDR1 SGHAT, CDR2 FQNNGV. The CDR3 has 14 amino acids. This sequence originates from a human donor. This chain joins TRBV11-2 and TRBJ2-3; 7 positions match TRBD2. Sequenced: thymocytes. CDR3 amino acids: CASSLGLASDTQYF. The CDR3 bases are TGTGCCAGCAGCTTAGGACTAGCTTCAGATACGCAGTATTTT.